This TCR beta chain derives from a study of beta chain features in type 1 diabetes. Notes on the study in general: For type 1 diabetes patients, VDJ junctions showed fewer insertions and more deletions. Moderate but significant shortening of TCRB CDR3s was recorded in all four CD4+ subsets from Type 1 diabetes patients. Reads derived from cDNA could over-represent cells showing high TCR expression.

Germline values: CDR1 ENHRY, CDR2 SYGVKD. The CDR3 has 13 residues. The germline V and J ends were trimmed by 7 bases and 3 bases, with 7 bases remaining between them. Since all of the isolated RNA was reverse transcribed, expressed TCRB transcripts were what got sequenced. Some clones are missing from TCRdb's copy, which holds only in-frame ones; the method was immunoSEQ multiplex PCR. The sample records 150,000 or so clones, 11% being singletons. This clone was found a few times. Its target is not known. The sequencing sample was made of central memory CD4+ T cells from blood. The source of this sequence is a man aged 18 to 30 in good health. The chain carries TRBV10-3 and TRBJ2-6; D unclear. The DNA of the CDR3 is TGTGCCATCACGGGTGTTGGGGCCAACGTCCTGACTTTC. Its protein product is CAITGVGANVLTF.